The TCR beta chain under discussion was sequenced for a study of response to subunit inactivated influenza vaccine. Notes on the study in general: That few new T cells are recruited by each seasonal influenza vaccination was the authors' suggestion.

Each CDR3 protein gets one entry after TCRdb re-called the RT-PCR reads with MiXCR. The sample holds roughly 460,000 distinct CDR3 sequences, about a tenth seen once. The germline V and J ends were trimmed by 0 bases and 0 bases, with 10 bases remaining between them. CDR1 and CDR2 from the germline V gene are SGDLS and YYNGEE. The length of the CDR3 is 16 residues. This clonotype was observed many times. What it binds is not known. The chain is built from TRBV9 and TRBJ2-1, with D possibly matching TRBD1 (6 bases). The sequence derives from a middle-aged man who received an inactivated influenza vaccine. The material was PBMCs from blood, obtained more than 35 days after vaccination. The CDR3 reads CASSVAGHSSYNEQFF. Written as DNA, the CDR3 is TGTGCCAGCAGCGTAGCGGGACACAGCTCCTACAATGAGCAGTTCTTC.